This TCR beta chain derives from a study of blood T cells in healthy people across ages. In germline, CDR1 is SGHAT, CDR2 FQNNGV. This CDR3 region has 18 residues. The V end lost 4 bases, the J end lost 8 bases, and 26 bases lay between the germline ends. Together with a sample-barcoded 5' primer, a J-beta primer mix was included in a second PCR lasting about 6 to 12 cycles. A template-switch adaptor that had 12 random nucleotides put a tag on each cDNA molecule. TCRdb called the 5' RACE reads again in MiXCR, with one record for every CDR3 protein. Counted here are over a million distinct CDR3 sequences, approximately 40% occurring once; the ten biggest clones make up around 8%. Points on this clonotype: As yet, its antigen is unknown.

Points from the study as a whole: Shifts in expanded clonotypes may have been confounded by donor CMV status, which was unknown.

The chain couples TRBV11-2 to TRBJ2-2, with D perhaps TRBD2 (6 bases). This receptor was taken from a young woman in good health. Sequenced input: blood. CDR3 region: CASSSIVAAYDGKGELFF. The CDR3 DNA sequence: TGTGCCAGCAGCTCTATCGTAGCGGCCTATGACGGAAAGGGGGAGCTGTTTTTT. The entire variable domain, with the rest obtained from reference TRBV11-2 and TRBJ2-2, is as follows: EAGVAQSPRYKIIEKRQSVAFWCNPISGHATLYWYQQILGQGPKLLIQFQNNGVVDDSQLPKDRFSAERLKGVDSTLKIQPAKLEDSAVYLCASSSIVAAYDGKGELFFGEGSRLTVL.